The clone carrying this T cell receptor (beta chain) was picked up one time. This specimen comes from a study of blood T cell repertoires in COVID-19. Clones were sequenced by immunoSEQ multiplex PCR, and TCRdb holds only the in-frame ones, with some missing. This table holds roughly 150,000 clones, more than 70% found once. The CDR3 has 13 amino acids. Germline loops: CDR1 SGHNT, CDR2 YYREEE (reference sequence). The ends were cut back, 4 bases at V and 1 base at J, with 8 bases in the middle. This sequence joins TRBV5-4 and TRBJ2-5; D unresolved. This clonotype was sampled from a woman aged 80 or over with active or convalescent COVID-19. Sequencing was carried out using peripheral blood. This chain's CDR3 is CASSIDTQETQYF. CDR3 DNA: TGTGCCAGCAGCATAGACACCCAAGAGACCCAGTACTTC. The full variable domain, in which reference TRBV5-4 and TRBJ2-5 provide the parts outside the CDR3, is ETGVTQSPTHLIKTRGQQVTLRCSSQSGHNTVSWYQQALGQGPQFIFQYYREEENGRGNFPPRFSGLQFPNYSSELNVNALELDDSALYLCASSIDTQETQYFGPGTRLLVL.